The T cell receptor beta chain described here comes from a study of control samples from healthy donors and cancer patients. V dropped 4 bases and J dropped 8 bases, with 20 bases sitting between them. The germline V gene encodes CDR1 SGHTA and CDR2 FQGNSA. This CDR3 has 15 residues. Assay: immunoSEQ multiplex PCR; the TCRdb copy retains only in-frame clones and omits some. The sample lists almost 95,000 clones, 90% seen once, with 3.5% to 4.5% in the top ten. V gene TRBV7-2 combines with J gene TRBJ1-2; no reliable D call. The sample was blood. The receptor's source is a woman under 30 in good health. The CDR3 sequence is CASSSIPSVGVGYTF. The CDR3 bases are TGTGCCAGCAGCTCAATCCCGTCTGTTGGGGTAGGCTACACCTTC.